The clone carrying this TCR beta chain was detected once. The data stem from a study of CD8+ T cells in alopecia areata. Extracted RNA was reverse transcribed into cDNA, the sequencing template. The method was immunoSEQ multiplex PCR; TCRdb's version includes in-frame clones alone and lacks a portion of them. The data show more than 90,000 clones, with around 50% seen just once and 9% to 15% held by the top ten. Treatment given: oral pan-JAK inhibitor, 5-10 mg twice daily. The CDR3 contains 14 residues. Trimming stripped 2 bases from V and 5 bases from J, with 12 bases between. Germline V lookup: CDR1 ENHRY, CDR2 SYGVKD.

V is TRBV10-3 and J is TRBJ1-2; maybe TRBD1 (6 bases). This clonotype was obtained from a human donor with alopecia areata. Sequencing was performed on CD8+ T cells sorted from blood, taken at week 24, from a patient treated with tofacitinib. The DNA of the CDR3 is TGTGCCATCAGTGAGGGGGGGGCCCGATATGGCTACACCTTC. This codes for CAISEGGARYGYTF.